These T cell receptor beta chains were read from a single sample in a study of cytomegalovirus exposure and HLA in healthy donors. Measured with immunoSEQ multiplex PCR; TCRdb has only the in-frame clones, and not every one. Found here are 150,000 to 200,000 clones, 75% to 90% of them singletons; the top ten hold about 16%. Sequencing was performed on PBMCs. The source is a man between 18 and 29 years old in good health and CMV-seropositive. Both conserved end residues are part of each CDR3. D genes are given only for firm matches. Some rows have no size entry. The others give once, few or many, or a class for an expanded clone.

j_call,v_call,clone_size,d_call,cdr3_aa,cdr3_nt
TRBJ2-7,TRBV15,.,TRBD2,CATSHPPAGDSYEQYF,TGTGCCACCTCCCACCCACCGGCGGGAGACTCCTACGAGCAGTACTTC
TRBJ1-3,TRBV2,.,.,CASSGFFRGNTIYF,TGTGCCAGCAGTGGGTTCTTTCGGGGAAACACCATATATTTT
TRBJ2-7,TRBV28,.,TRBD2,CASSPLGGEQYF,TGTGCCAGCAGCCCTTTGGGAGGGGAGCAGTACTTC
TRBJ2-1,TRBV5-3,few,TRBD1,CARSLRDRAYNEQFF,TGTGCCAGAAGCTTACGGGACAGGGCTTACAATGAGCAGTTCTTC
TRBJ2-5,TRBV28,.,TRBD2,CASIGGDETQYF,TGTGCCAGCATCGGGGGGGACGAGACCCAGTACTTC
TRBJ2-7,TRBV28,few,.,CASSPPTYEQYF,TGTGCCAGCAGTCCCCCCACCTACGAGCAGTACTTC
TRBJ2-3,TRBV28,.,.,CASKVQGRRDTQYF,TGTGCCAGCAAGGTACAGGGCCGCCGAGATACGCAGTATTTT
TRBJ1-1,TRBV28,once,.,CASSFRGWVTEAFF,TGTGCCAGCAGCTTCAGGGGATGGGTCACTGAAGCTTTCTTT
TRBJ2-6,TRBV7-9,once,.,CASLPTGTGANVLTF,TGTGCCAGCCTTCCTACGGGTACAGGGGCCAACGTCCTGACTTTC
TRBJ1-2,TRBV28,few,TRBD1,CASSLDRVNGYTF,TGTGCCAGCAGTCTGGACAGGGTCAACGGCTACACCTTC
TRBJ1-2,TRBV10-3,.,.,CAISDGGFYGYTF,TGTGCCATCAGTGATGGGGGGTTCTATGGCTACACCTTC
TRBJ2-1,TRBV7-7,.,TRBD2,CASSSGTSPYNEQFF,TGTGCCAGCAGCTCCGGGACTAGCCCCTACAATGAGCAGTTCTTC
TRBJ2-7,TRBV28,.,TRBD1,CASSWGQGSSYEQYF,TGTGCCAGCAGTTGGGGACAGGGTAGCTCCTACGAGCAGTACTTC
TRBJ1-2,TRBV2,.,TRBD1,CATRQGVNGYTF,TGTGCCACCCGACAGGGGGTAAACGGCTACACCTTC
TRBJ2-7,TRBV27,.,.,CASSSTTDYEQYF,TGTGCCAGCAGTTCAACGACAGACTACGAGCAGTACTTC
TRBJ2-3,TRBV11-3,.,TRBD2,CASSRRGGSTDTQYF,TGTGCCAGCAGCCGTCGGGGGGGAAGCACAGATACGCAGTATTTT
TRBJ2-7,TRBV4-2,.,TRBD2,CASSETSGGGGEQYF,TGTGCCAGCAGCGAGACTAGCGGGGGCGGGGGCGAGCAGTACTTC
TRBJ2-2,TRBV7-6,.,TRBD1,CASGTDRGTGELFF,TGTGCCAGCGGAACAGACAGGGGCACCGGGGAGCTGTTTTTT
TRBJ2-7,TRBV5-1,.,TRBD2,CASSWSGAVRLDGYYEQYF,TGCGCCAGCAGCTGGAGCGGGGCCGTGCGCCTTGACGGGTACTACGAGCAGTACTTC
TRBJ1-4,TRBV2,.,TRBD1,CATERVPGGFEKLFF,TGTGCCACCGAACGGGTCCCAGGGGGTTTTGAAAAACTGTTTTTT
TRBJ2-1,TRBV7-9,few,TRBD2,CASSLGDYYNEQFF,TGTGCCAGCAGCTTAGGGGACTACTACAATGAGCAGTTCTTC
TRBJ1-3,TRBV6-6,.,TRBD1,CASSLDRRVSGNTIYF,TGTGCCAGCAGCCTGGACAGGCGCGTCTCTGGAAACACCATATATTTT
TRBJ1-2,TRBV7-2,.,TRBD1,CASSKSDRVDGYTF,TGTGCCAGCAGCAAATCGGACAGGGTAGATGGCTACACCTTC
TRBJ2-1,TRBV6-1,.,.,CASGPEGVNEQFF,TGTGCCAGCGGGCCGGAAGGGGTCAATGAGCAGTTCTTC
TRBJ2-5,TRBV28,.,TRBD1,CASSFGQGRVSQETQYF,TGTGCCAGCAGTTTCGGACAGGGCCGAGTTTCTCAAGAGACCCAGTACTTC
TRBJ1-1,TRBV30,.,.,CAWSVGQGWTTEAFF,TGTGCCTGGAGTGTTGGGCAGGGCTGGACCACTGAAGCTTTCTTT
TRBJ2-2,TRBV10-3,.,TRBD1,CAISEQQGGNTGELFF,TGTGCCATCAGTGAACAACAGGGGGGGAACACCGGGGAGCTGTTTTTT
TRBJ1-1,TRBV4-2,once,.,CASSQDSQMNTEAFF,TGTGCCAGCAGCCAAGATAGCCAGATGAACACTGAAGCTTTCTTT
TRBJ2-2,TRBV5-1,.,TRBD1,CASSPGQGTGELFF,TGCGCCAGCAGCCCCGGACAGGGGACCGGGGAGCTGTTTTTT
TRBJ2-2,TRBV18,.,.,CASSPQSSWAANTGELFF,TGTGCCAGCTCACCACAATCGAGTTGGGCAGCGAACACCGGGGAGCTGTTTTTT
TRBJ2-3,TRBV28,.,.,CASSSAGADTDTQYF,TGTGCCAGCAGTTCCGCGGGGGCCGATACAGATACGCAGTATTTT
TRBJ1-1,TRBV28,.,.,CASTQGHANTEAFF,TGTGCCAGCACCCAGGGACACGCGAACACTGAAGCTTTCTTT
TRBJ1-6,TRBV5-4,.,TRBD1,CASSRGQSSSPLHF,TGTGCCAGCAGCCGGGGACAGAGTAGTTCACCCCTCCACTTT
TRBJ1-5,TRBV18,.,TRBD1,CASSAGQEAQPQHF,TGTGCCAGCTCAGCGGGACAGGAGGCTCAGCCCCAGCATTTT
TRBJ2-1,TRBV29-1,.,.,CSVEDPGDRVF,TGCAGCGTTGAAGATCCGGGAGACCGGGTCTTC
TRBJ2-5,TRBV27,.,.,CASSLSRGGRETQYF,TGTGCCAGCAGTTTATCGAGGGGGGGTAGAGAGACCCAGTACTTC
TRBJ1-4,TRBV18,.,.,CASSLQEKLFF,TGTGCCAGCTCACTCCAAGAAAAACTGTTTTTT